The rows below give T cell receptor beta chains drawn from one sample of a study of T cells after yellow fever vaccination. TCRdb re-derived calls from the 5' RACE reads in MiXCR, one entry per CDR3 protein. In the table there are under 600,000 distinct CDR3 sequences, just over 20% of which are singletons. This sample comprised PBMCs, obtained 21 days after the first yellow fever vaccination. These receptors were collected from a man aged 18 to 29 who received the YFV17D yellow fever vaccine. Each CDR3 is given with its conserved first and last residue. Fields, in order: V gene, J gene, clone size, D gene, CDR3 protein, CDR3 DNA. A D gene is named only where the DNA matches it firmly. Not every row has a clone size; where given, it reads once, few, many or a size class.

v_gene: TRBV4-1; j_gene: TRBJ2-3; abundance: few; d_gene: TRBD1; CDR3aa: CASSRLGQGSHIIGDTQYF; CDR3nt: TGCGCCAGCAGTCGACTCGGACAGGGGTCACACATCATTGGAGATACGCAGTATTTT
v_gene: TRBV6-1; j_gene: TRBJ1-2; abundance: few; d_gene: -; CDR3aa: CASSEAGSVYYYGYTF; CDR3nt: TGTGCCAGCAGTGAAGCGGGGTCGGTTTACTACTATGGCTACACCTTC
v_gene: TRBV5-1; j_gene: TRBJ2-1; abundance: -; d_gene: TRBD2; CDR3aa: CASSSGGAGQGEQFF; CDR3nt: TGCGCCAGCAGCTCGGGGGGGGCAGGTCAGGGTGAGCAGTTCTTC
v_gene: TRBV15; j_gene: TRBJ2-1; abundance: few; d_gene: -; CDR3aa: CATSRARDDNEQFF; CDR3nt: TGTGCCACCAGCAGGGCCCGGGATGACAATGAGCAGTTCTTC
v_gene: TRBV29-1; j_gene: TRBJ2-7; abundance: -; d_gene: TRBD1; CDR3aa: CSVEDGQGPSYEQYF; CDR3nt: TGCAGCGTTGAAGATGGACAGGGGCCTTCCTACGAGCAGTACTTC
v_gene: TRBV5-1; j_gene: TRBJ1-1; abundance: -; d_gene: TRBD1; CDR3aa: CASSLLGQGDSEAFF; CDR3nt: TGCGCCAGCAGCTTGCTAGGACAGGGGGACTCTGAAGCTTTCTTT
v_gene: TRBV29-1; j_gene: TRBJ2-7; abundance: -; d_gene: TRBD2; CDR3aa: CSEPERGGYEQYF; CDR3nt: TGCAGCGAGCCGGAGCGGGGTGGTTACGAGCAGTACTTC
v_gene: TRBV2; j_gene: TRBJ2-7; abundance: few; d_gene: TRBD1; CDR3aa: CASAGQVAYEQYF; CDR3nt: TGTGCCAGCGCGGGACAGGTAGCCTACGAGCAGTACTTC
v_gene: TRBV12-3/TRBV12-4; j_gene: TRBJ2-7; abundance: few; d_gene: TRBD1; CDR3aa: CASSKPGQGGEQYF; CDR3nt: TGTGCCAGCAGTAAACCGGGACAGGGTGGCGAGCAGTACTTC
v_gene: TRBV9; j_gene: TRBJ2-2; abundance: -; d_gene: TRBD2; CDR3aa: CASSAGLAGERNTGELFF; CDR3nt: TGTGCCAGCAGCGCGGGACTAGCGGGGGAAAGGAACACCGGGGAGCTGTTTTTT
v_gene: TRBV20-1; j_gene: TRBJ1-5; abundance: -; d_gene: TRBD1; CDR3aa: CSANRGPHSNQPQHF; CDR3nt: TGCAGTGCAAACAGGGGGCCGCATAGCAATCAGCCCCAGCATTTT
v_gene: TRBV20-1; j_gene: TRBJ1-5; abundance: -; d_gene: -; CDR3aa: CSARHTGTPQHF; CDR3nt: TGCAGTGCTAGGCATACCGGGACCCCCCAGCATTTT
v_gene: TRBV2; j_gene: TRBJ2-7; abundance: -; d_gene: -; CDR3aa: CASGSSVIKVQNEQYF; CDR3nt: TGTGCCAGCGGTTCTTCGGTAATCAAAGTCCAAAACGAGCAGTACTTC
v_gene: TRBV7-2; j_gene: TRBJ2-4; abundance: few; d_gene: -; CDR3aa: CASHGEKNIQYF; CDR3nt: TGTGCCAGCCATGGGGAAAAAAACATTCAGTACTTC
v_gene: TRBV20-1; j_gene: TRBJ1-1; abundance: few; d_gene: TRBD1; CDR3aa: CSAKQGAYTEAFF; CDR3nt: TGCAGTGCCAAACAGGGGGCTTACACTGAAGCTTTCTTT
v_gene: TRBV7-9; j_gene: TRBJ2-3; abundance: few; d_gene: -; CDR3aa: CASSLSGSGDTQYF; CDR3nt: TGTGCCAGCAGCTTAAGTGGGTCTGGAGATACGCAGTATTTT